This paragraph covers one T cell receptor beta chain sequence. The sample comes from a study of patients and donors after allogeneic stem cell transplantation. MiXCR, run by TCRdb on the RT-PCR reads, gives a single entry per CDR3 protein. The data contain about 150,000 distinct CDR3 sequences, about two fifths of them singletons. Sequencing was carried out using blood, either unsorted or a sorted T cell fraction (not recorded which). The clonotype originates from a human donor who was either an allogeneic HSCT recipient or a stem cell or donor lymphocyte infusion donor (not recorded which). It is not recorded whose cells these are; they may come from a transplant donor.

CDR3 protein: CSAPGDREGDYSPLHF. CDR3 nucleotide sequence: TGCAGTGCTCCCGGGGACAGGGAGGGGGATTATTCACCCCTCCACTTT. The chain joins TRBV20-1 to TRBJ1-6, with 9 bases that match TRBD1. Trimming removed 5 bases from V and 8 bases from J; junction bases left unmatched: 13. The germline gives CDR1 DFQATT, CDR2 SNEGSKA (reference sequence). The CDR3 covers 16 residues.